The clone carrying this T cell receptor beta chain was counted only a few times. What it recognizes is unknown. The data stem from a study of cytomegalovirus exposure and HLA in healthy donors. At the level of the study: About 85 million unique TCRs from HLA-typed donors were held in an early release of data. Study results and limitations: For cytomegalovirus status, the classifier reportedly gave diagnoses with high specificity and sensitivity. A few of the chains that were CMV-associated were confirmed in vitro to be specific for CMV antigens.

The PCR employed 60 Vbeta primers together with 13 Jbeta primers. Profiled with immunoSEQ multiplex PCR; TCRdb holds only in-frame clones, not every one. The sample lists 80,000 to 100,000 clones, around three fifths occurring once. CDR1 is SGHAT and CDR2 is FQNNGV in the germline V gene. The CDR3 covers 14 residues. The V gene lost 0 bases and the J gene lost 1 base, with 7 bases spanning the gap. Sequencing was performed on PBMCs. This TCR came from a woman aged 40 to 50 in good health and CMV-seropositive. The chain is built from TRBV11-2 and TRBJ2-7; D may be TRBD1 (5 bases). CDR3 nucleotides: TGTGCCAGCAGCTTAGACAGGGTATCCTACGAGCAGTACTTC. This sequence encodes CASSLDRVSYEQYF.